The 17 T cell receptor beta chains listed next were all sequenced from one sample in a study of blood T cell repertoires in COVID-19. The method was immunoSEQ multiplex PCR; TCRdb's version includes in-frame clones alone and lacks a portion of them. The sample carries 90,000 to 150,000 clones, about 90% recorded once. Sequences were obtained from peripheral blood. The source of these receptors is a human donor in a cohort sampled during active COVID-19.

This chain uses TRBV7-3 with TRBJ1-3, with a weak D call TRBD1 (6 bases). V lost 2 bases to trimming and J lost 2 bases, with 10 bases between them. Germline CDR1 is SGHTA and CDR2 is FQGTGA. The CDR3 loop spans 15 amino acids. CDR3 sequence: CASSLQGTPGNTIYF. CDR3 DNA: TGTGCCAGCAGCTTACAGGGGACCCCTGGAAACACCATATATTTT.

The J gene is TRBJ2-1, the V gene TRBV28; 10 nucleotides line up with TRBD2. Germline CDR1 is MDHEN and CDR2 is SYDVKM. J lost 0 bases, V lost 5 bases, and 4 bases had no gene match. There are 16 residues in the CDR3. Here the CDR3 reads CASSQLAGSSYNEQFF. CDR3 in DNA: TGTGCCAGCAGTCAACTAGCGGGGAGCTCCTACAATGAGCAGTTCTTC.

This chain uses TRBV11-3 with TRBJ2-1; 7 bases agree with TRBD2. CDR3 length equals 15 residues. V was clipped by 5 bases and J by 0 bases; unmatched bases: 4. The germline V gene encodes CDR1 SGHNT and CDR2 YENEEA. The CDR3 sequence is CASSTSSGSYNEQFF. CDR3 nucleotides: TGTGCCAGCAGCACCTCTAGCGGCTCCTACAATGAGCAGTTCTTC.

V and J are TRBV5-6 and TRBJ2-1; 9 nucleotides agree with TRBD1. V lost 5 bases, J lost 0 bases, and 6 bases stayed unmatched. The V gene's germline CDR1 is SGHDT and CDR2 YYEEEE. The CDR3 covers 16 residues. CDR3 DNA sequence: TGTGCCAGCAGACCTGGGACAGGGAGCTCCTACAATGAGCAGTTCTTC. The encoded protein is CASRPGTGSSYNEQFF.

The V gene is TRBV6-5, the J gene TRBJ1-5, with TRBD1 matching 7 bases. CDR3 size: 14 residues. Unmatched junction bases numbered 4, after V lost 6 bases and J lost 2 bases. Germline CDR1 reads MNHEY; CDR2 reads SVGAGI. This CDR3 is CASRQGQGNQPQHF. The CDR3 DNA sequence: TGTGCCAGCAGACAAGGACAGGGCAATCAGCCCCAGCATTTT.

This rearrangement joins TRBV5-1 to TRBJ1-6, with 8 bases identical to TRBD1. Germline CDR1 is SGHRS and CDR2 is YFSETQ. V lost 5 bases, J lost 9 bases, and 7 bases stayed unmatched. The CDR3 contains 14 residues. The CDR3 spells CASSFGQGSSPLHF. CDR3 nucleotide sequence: TGCGCCAGCAGTTTTGGACAGGGAAGTTCACCCCTCCACTTT.

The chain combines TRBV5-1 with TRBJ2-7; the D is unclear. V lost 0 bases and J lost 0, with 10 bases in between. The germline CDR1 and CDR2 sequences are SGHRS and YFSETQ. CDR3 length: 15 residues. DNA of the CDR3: TGCGCCAGCAGCTTGGGCGGCGGCAGCTCCTACGAGCAGTACTTC. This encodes CASSLGGGSSYEQYF.

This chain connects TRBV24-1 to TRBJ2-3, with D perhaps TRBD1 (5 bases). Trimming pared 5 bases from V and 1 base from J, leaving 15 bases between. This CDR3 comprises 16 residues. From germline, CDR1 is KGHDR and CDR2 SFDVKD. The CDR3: CATSVKAGFGTDTQYF. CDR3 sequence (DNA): TGTGCCACCAGTGTTAAAGCAGGGTTTGGCACAGATACGCAGTATTTT.

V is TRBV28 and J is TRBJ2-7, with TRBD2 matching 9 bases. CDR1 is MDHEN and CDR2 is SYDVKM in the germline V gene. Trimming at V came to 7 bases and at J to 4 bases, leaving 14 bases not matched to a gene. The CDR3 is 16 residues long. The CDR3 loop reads CASTLGGGAYIYEQYF. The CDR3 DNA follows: TGTGCCAGCACCTTGGGCGGGGGGGCGTATATTTACGAGCAGTACTTC.

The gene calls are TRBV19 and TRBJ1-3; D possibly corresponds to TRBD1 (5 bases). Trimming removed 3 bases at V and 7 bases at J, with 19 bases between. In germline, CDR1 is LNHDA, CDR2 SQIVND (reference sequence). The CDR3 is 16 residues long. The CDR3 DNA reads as TGTGCCAGTAGTATCCCCCTTGGCCTCGGGGGTAACACCATATATTTT. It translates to CASSIPLGLGGNTIYF.

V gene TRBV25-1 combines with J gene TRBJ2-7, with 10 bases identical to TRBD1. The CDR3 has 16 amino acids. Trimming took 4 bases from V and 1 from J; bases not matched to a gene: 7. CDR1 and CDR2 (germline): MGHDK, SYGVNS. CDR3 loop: CASSGNRDRGSYEQYF. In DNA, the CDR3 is TGTGCCAGCAGTGGAAACCGGGACAGGGGATCCTACGAGCAGTACTTC.

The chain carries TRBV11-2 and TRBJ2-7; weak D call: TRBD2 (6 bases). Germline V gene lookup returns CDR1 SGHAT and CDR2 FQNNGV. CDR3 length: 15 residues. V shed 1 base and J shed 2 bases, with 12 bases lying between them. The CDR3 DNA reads TGTGCCAGCAGCTTAGTCGAGGGCGGGACCTACGAGCAGTACTTC. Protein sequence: CASSLVEGGTYEQYF.

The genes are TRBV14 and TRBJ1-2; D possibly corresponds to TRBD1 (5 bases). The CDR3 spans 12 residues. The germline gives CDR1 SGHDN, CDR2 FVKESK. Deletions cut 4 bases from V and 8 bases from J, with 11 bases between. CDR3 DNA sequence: TGTGCCAGCAGCCCAGCAGGGTGGGGCTACACCTTC. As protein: CASSPAGWGYTF. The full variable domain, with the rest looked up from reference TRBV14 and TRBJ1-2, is EAGVTQFPSHSVIEKGQTVTLRCDPISGHDNLYWYRRVMGKEIKFLLHFVKESKQDESGMPNNRFLAERTGGTYSTLKVQPAELEDSGVYFCASSPAGWGYTFGSGTRLTVV.

DNA of the CDR3: TGTGCCTGGAGTGTTTTACGGACTAGCGGGGGGGTGACTAGCACAGATACGCAGTATTTT. Translating gives CAWSVLRTSGGVTSTDTQYF. The V call is TRBV30, the J call TRBJ2-3; 15 nucleotides agree with TRBD2. The CDR3 contains 20 residues. Germline V lookup: CDR1 GTSNPN, CDR2 SVGIG (reference sequence). V was pared by 0 bases and J by 0 bases, with 10 bases of the junction left unmatched. The full variable domain, with the rest looked up from reference TRBV30 and TRBJ2-3, is SQTIHQWPATLVQPVGSPLSLECTVEGTSNPNLYWYRQAAGRGLQLLFYSVGIGQISSEVPQNLSASRPQDRQFILSSKKLLLSDSGFYLCAWSVLRTSGGVTSTDTQYFGPGTRLTVL.

CDR3 in DNA: TGTGCCTGGAGTGTCGACAGGTTGGATGAGCAGTTCTTC. It encodes CAWSVDRLDEQFF. The rearrangement joins TRBV30 to TRBJ2-1, with TRBD1 as a possible D gene (6 bases). This CDR3 comprises 13 residues. From germline, CDR1 is GTSNPN and CDR2 SVGIG (reference sequence). The germline V and J ends were trimmed by 0 bases and 8 bases, with 11 bases remaining between them.

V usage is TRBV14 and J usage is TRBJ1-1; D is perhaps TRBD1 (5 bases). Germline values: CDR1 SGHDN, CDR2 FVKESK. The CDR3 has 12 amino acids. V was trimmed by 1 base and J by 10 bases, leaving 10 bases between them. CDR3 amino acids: CASSQVQGAAFF. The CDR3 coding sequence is TGTGCCAGCAGCCAAGTGCAGGGTGCAGCTTTCTTT.

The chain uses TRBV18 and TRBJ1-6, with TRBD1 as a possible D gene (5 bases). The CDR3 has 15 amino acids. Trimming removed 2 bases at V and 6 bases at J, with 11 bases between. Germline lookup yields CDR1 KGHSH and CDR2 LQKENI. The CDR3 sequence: CASSPETGLNSPLHF. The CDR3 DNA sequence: TGTGCCAGCTCACCAGAGACGGGACTTAATTCACCCCTCCACTTT.